The rows below give T cell receptor beta chains drawn from one sample of a study of blood T cell repertoires in COVID-19. Clones were read by immunoSEQ multiplex PCR, and TCRdb kept only the in-frame ones, dropping some. Of more than 150,000 clones detected, roughly 79% appear once; the ten largest clones hold roughly 12%. Source material: peripheral blood. These receptors were collected from a woman over 75 with COVID-19, enrolled during active disease. The CDR3 runs from the conserved cysteine through the conserved F or W. Fields, in order: J gene, clone size, D gene, V gene, CDR3 protein, CDR3 DNA. A D gene is named only where the DNA matches it firmly. Clone size is stated in some rows and not others, as once, few, many or a class when expanded.

J: TRBJ2-2; size: NA; D: NA; V: TRBV4-1; CDR3: CASSQLIRRTKNTGELFF; DNA: TGCGCCAGCAGCCAATTAATTCGTAGGACAAAGAACACCGGGGAGCTGTTTTTT
J: TRBJ2-2; size: NA; D: TRBD2; V: TRBV4-2; CDR3: CASSHPGLETGELFF; DNA: TGTGCCAGCAGCCACCCGGGACTAGAAACCGGGGAGCTGTTTTTT
J: TRBJ2-3; size: NA; D: TRBD1; V: TRBV10-3; CDR3: CAIRIGAGGSTDTQYF; DNA: TGTGCCATCAGAATAGGGGCAGGGGGTTCCACAGATACGCAGTATTTT
J: TRBJ2-7; size: few; D: TRBD1; V: TRBV4-1; CDR3: CASSLDRASYEQYF; DNA: TGCGCCAGCAGCCTCGACAGGGCGAGCTACGAGCAGTACTTC
J: TRBJ2-2; size: NA; D: NA; V: TRBV6-5; CDR3: CASSPQHTGELFF; DNA: TGTGCCAGCAGCCCACAGCACACCGGGGAGCTGTTTTTT
J: TRBJ2-7; size: NA; D: TRBD1; V: TRBV29-1; CDR3: CSVGTGTGLSEQYF; DNA: TGCAGCGTCGGGACCGGGACAGGGCTTAGCGAGCAGTACTTC
J: TRBJ2-7; size: once; D: NA; V: TRBV2; CDR3: CASKVNYGLSYEQYF; DNA: TGTGCCAGCAAGGTTAATTACGGACTCTCCTACGAGCAGTACTTC
J: TRBJ2-7; size: NA; D: NA; V: TRBV11-3; CDR3: CASSFGQDEQYF; DNA: TGTGCCAGCAGCTTCGGACAAGACGAGCAGTACTTC
J: TRBJ2-7; size: NA; D: TRBD1; V: TRBV29-1; CDR3: CSAKQGTLYEQYF; DNA: TGCAGCGCAAAACAGGGGACCCTCTACGAGCAGTACTTC
J: TRBJ2-1; size: NA; D: TRBD2; V: TRBV7-9; CDR3: CASSLNAGGPYNEQFF; DNA: TGTGCCAGCAGCTTAAACGCGGGGGGGCCCTACAATGAGCAGTTCTTC
J: TRBJ2-7; size: NA; D: TRBD1; V: TRBV7-2; CDR3: CASSLAPGQGFYEQYF; DNA: TGTGCCAGCAGCTTAGCCCCGGGACAGGGCTTCTACGAGCAGTACTTC
J: TRBJ2-3; size: NA; D: TRBD1; V: TRBV24-1; CDR3: CATSDPGQDSTDTQYF; DNA: TGTGCCACCAGTGATCCGGGACAGGATAGCACAGATACGCAGTATTTT
J: TRBJ2-1; size: NA; D: NA; V: TRBV5-1; CDR3: CASSLGLGSSYNEQFF; DNA: TGCGCCAGCAGCTTAGGACTGGGTAGCTCCTACAATGAGCAGTTCTTC
J: TRBJ2-3; size: NA; D: NA; V: TRBV27; CDR3: CASSLTAGTSTDTQYF; DNA: TGTGCCAGCAGTTTAACCGCGGGCACTAGCACAGATACGCAGTATTTT
J: TRBJ1-1; size: NA; D: NA; V: TRBV28; CDR3: CASSLGSSFLAFF; DNA: TGTGCCAGCAGTTTAGGCTCGTCGTTCCTCGCTTTCTTT
J: TRBJ1-2; size: NA; D: TRBD1; V: TRBV19; CDR3: CASSPRTGATNYGYTF; DNA: TGTGCCAGTAGTCCAAGGACAGGAGCCACTAACTATGGCTACACCTTC
J: TRBJ1-4; size: few; D: NA; V: TRBV6-1; CDR3: CASSELSFGQILESFGKLFF; DNA: TGTGCCAGCAGTGAATTGTCGTTTGGACAGATACTTGAGAGTTTTGGAAAACTGTTTTTT
J: TRBJ2-2; size: once; D: TRBD1; V: TRBV10-3; CDR3: CAISRDSDSTGELFF; DNA: TGTGCCATCAGCCGGGACAGCGATTCTACCGGGGAGCTGTTTTTT
J: TRBJ2-7; size: NA; D: TRBD1; V: TRBV5-1; CDR3: CASSWWDSSPSYEQYF; DNA: TGCGCCAGCAGCTGGTGGGACAGCTCGCCCTCCTACGAGCAGTACTTC
J: TRBJ2-3; size: NA; D: NA; V: TRBV27; CDR3: CASSLKASGTDTQYF; DNA: TGTGCCAGCAGTTTGAAAGCTAGCGGCACAGATACGCAGTATTTT
J: TRBJ1-2; size: NA; D: NA; V: TRBV28; CDR3: CASSRGEDYGYTF; DNA: TGTGCCAGCAGTAGGGGCGAGGACTATGGCTACACCTTC
J: TRBJ1-2; size: NA; D: NA; V: TRBV28; CDR3: CASSLGQGYGYTF; DNA: TGTGCCAGCAGTTTAGGGCAAGGATATGGCTACACCTTC
J: TRBJ2-2; size: NA; D: NA; V: TRBV30; CDR3: CAWSQGRVGTGELFF; DNA: TGTGCCTGGAGTCAGGGGAGGGTGGGCACCGGGGAGCTGTTTTTT
J: TRBJ2-3; size: NA; D: TRBD2; V: TRBV19; CDR3: CASSLAGGTDTQYF; DNA: TGTGCCAGTAGTTTGGCGGGGGGGACAGATACGCAGTATTTT
J: TRBJ1-1; size: NA; D: TRBD1; V: TRBV6-5; CDR3: CASDIVTGGGTEAFF; DNA: TGTGCCAGCGACATAGTTACAGGGGGCGGAACTGAAGCTTTCTTT
J: TRBJ2-3; size: once; D: TRBD2; V: TRBV11-3; CDR3: CASSLTSGTDTQYF; DNA: TGTGCCAGCAGCTTAACTAGCGGCACAGATACGCAGTATTTT
J: TRBJ2-7; size: NA; D: NA; V: TRBV27; CDR3: CASSLIDRTYEQYF; DNA: TGTGCCAGCAGTTTAATTGACAGAACCTACGAGCAGTACTTC
J: TRBJ1-1; size: NA; D: NA; V: TRBV19; CDR3: CASNDGDTEAFF; DNA: TGTGCCAGTAACGACGGGGACACTGAAGCTTTCTTT
J: TRBJ1-2; size: NA; D: NA; V: TRBV9; CDR3: CASSVGSSGTQGGYTF; DNA: TGTGCCAGCAGCGTAGGTTCGAGCGGGACCCAAGGCGGCTACACCTTC
J: TRBJ1-2; size: NA; D: NA; V: TRBV7-9; CDR3: CASSSLVGARGYTF; DNA: TGTGCCAGCAGCTCCTTGGTGGGGGCGCGTGGCTACACCTTC
J: TRBJ2-3; size: NA; D: NA; V: TRBV28; CDR3: CASSPSGGETDTQYF; DNA: TGTGCCAGCAGTCCTAGTGGTGGAGAGACAGATACGCAGTATTTT
J: TRBJ2-3; size: once; D: NA; V: TRBV5-1; CDR3: CASSLDGSGFTDTQYF; DNA: TGCGCCAGCAGCTTGGATGGTAGCGGTTTCACAGATACGCAGTATTTT
J: TRBJ2-5; size: NA; D: NA; V: TRBV13; CDR3: CASSTQGLETQYF; DNA: TGTGCCAGCAGCACACAGGGTTTGGAGACCCAGTACTTC
J: TRBJ1-6; size: NA; D: NA; V: TRBV28; CDR3: CASSPIRQAEAFYNSPLHF; DNA: TGTGCCAGCAGCCCCATTAGACAGGCGGAAGCTTTTTATAATTCACCCCTCCACTTT
J: TRBJ2-1; size: NA; D: NA; V: TRBV11-2; CDR3: CASSLRWDTSYNEQFF; DNA: TGTGCCAGCAGCTTAAGGTGGGACACTTCCTACAATGAGCAGTTCTTC
J: TRBJ2-3; size: NA; D: TRBD2; V: TRBV18; CDR3: CASSPSLAGVTDTQYF; DNA: TGTGCCAGCTCACCATCACTAGCGGGAGTGACGGATACGCAGTATTTT
J: TRBJ1-2; size: NA; D: NA; V: TRBV5-6; CDR3: CASSSADGGNYGYTF; DNA: TGTGCCAGCAGCTCGGCGGACGGAGGAAACTATGGCTACACCTTC
J: TRBJ1-6; size: NA; D: NA; V: TRBV6-5; CDR3: CASSYGLGDKVSPLHF; DNA: TGTGCCAGCAGTTACGGCCTGGGAGATAAAGTTTCACCCCTCCACTTT
J: TRBJ2-1; size: NA; D: TRBD2; V: TRBV29-1; CDR3: CSVEGAPDWSGRGYEQFF; DNA: TGCAGCGTTGAAGGTGCCCCCGACTGGAGCGGGAGAGGTTATGAGCAGTTCTTC
J: TRBJ1-1; size: NA; D: TRBD1; V: TRBV7-9; CDR3: CASSPADRGTEAFF; DNA: TGTGCCAGCAGCCCCGCAGACAGGGGCACTGAAGCTTTCTTT
J: TRBJ2-6; size: NA; D: NA; V: TRBV30; CDR3: CAWGKSAGANVLTF; DNA: TGTGCCTGGGGAAAATCGGCTGGGGCCAACGTCCTGACTTTC
J: TRBJ1-1; size: NA; D: TRBD1; V: TRBV20-1; CDR3: CSASDPGTGSTEAFF; DNA: TGCAGTGCTAGTGACCCCGGGACAGGTAGCACTGAAGCTTTCTTT
J: TRBJ1-4; size: NA; D: TRBD1; V: TRBV6-6; CDR3: CASRTGLNEKLFF; DNA: TGTGCCAGCAGGACAGGGCTTAATGAAAAACTGTTTTTT
J: TRBJ2-6; size: once; D: NA; V: TRBV27; CDR3: CASSSSGTALISGANVLTF; DNA: TGTGCCAGCAGTTCCTCCGGGACTGCGCTTATCTCTGGGGCCAACGTCCTGACTTTC
J: TRBJ2-7; size: NA; D: TRBD1; V: TRBV6-5; CDR3: CASSYGTGGLYEQYF; DNA: TGTGCCAGCAGTTATGGGACAGGGGGCTTGTACGAGCAGTACTTC
J: TRBJ2-1; size: few; D: NA; V: TRBV10-3; CDR3: CAISESPQGEQFF; DNA: TGTGCCATCAGTGAGTCTCCACAGGGCGAGCAGTTCTTC
J: TRBJ2-1; size: NA; D: NA; V: TRBV11-3; CDR3: CASSNGGPYNEQFF; DNA: TGTGCCAGCAGCAACGGGGGACCCTACAATGAGCAGTTCTTC
J: TRBJ2-1; size: NA; D: TRBD2; V: TRBV7-6; CDR3: CASSLPSGKGSSASGIGNEQFF; DNA: TGTGCCAGCAGCTTACCCTCGGGTAAGGGCTCTTCGGCTAGCGGGATAGGCAATGAGCAGTTCTTC
J: TRBJ1-4; size: NA; D: TRBD1; V: TRBV7-6; CDR3: CASSSGQGTSREKLFF; DNA: TGTGCCAGCAGCTCGGGACAGGGGACGTCCAGAGAAAAACTGTTTTTT
J: TRBJ2-4; size: NA; D: TRBD2; V: TRBV28; CDR3: CASSWVAGRSKNIQYF; DNA: TGTGCCAGCAGTTGGGTAGCGGGGAGGTCCAAAAACATTCAGTACTTC
J: TRBJ1-5; size: NA; D: NA; V: TRBV5-1; CDR3: CASNVGNQPQHF; DNA: TGCGCCAGCAACGTAGGCAATCAGCCCCAGCATTTT
J: TRBJ2-5; size: once; D: NA; V: TRBV5-1; CDR3: CASSLGQGQETQYF; DNA: TGCGCCAGCAGCTTGGGCCAGGGGCAAGAGACCCAGTACTTC
J: TRBJ1-1; size: NA; D: NA; V: TRBV28; CDR3: CATQTGNTEAFF; DNA: TGTGCCACCCAGACGGGGAACACTGAAGCTTTCTTT
J: TRBJ2-7; size: NA; D: TRBD1; V: TRBV5-1; CDR3: CASSLAGTGLYEQYF; DNA: TGCGCCAGCAGCTTGGCCGGGACAGGGCTCTACGAGCAGTACTTC
J: TRBJ2-1; size: NA; D: NA; V: TRBV15; CDR3: CATSSLSYNEQFF; DNA: TGTGCCACCAGCAGTTTATCCTACAATGAGCAGTTCTTC
J: TRBJ2-5; size: NA; D: NA; V: TRBV5-4; CDR3: CASSPGPGDETQYF; DNA: TGTGCCAGCAGCCCGGGCCCAGGGGACGAGACCCAGTACTTC
J: TRBJ1-4; size: NA; D: TRBD1; V: TRBV4-2; CDR3: CASSPGQGEKLFF; DNA: TGTGCCAGCAGCCCAGGACAGGGGGAAAAACTGTTTTTT
J: TRBJ1-1; size: NA; D: NA; V: TRBV18; CDR3: CASSPNYPSTEAFF; DNA: TGTGCCAGCTCACCAAATTACCCCAGCACTGAAGCTTTCTTT
J: TRBJ1-2; size: few; D: TRBD1; V: TRBV7-9; CDR3: CASSLVLQGAHYGYTF; DNA: TGTGCCAGCAGCTTAGTTCTGCAGGGGGCACACTATGGCTACACCTTC